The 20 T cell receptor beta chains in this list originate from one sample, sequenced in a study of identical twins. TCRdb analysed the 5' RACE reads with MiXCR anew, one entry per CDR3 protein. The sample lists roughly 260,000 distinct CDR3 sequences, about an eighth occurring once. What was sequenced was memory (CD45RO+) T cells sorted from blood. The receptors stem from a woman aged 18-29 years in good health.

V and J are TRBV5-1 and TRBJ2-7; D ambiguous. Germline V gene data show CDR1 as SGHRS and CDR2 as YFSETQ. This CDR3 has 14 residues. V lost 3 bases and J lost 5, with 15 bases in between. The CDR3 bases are TGCGCCAGCAGCTCCCCCGGTATCGAGGACGAGCAGTACTTC. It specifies CASSSPGIEDEQYF.

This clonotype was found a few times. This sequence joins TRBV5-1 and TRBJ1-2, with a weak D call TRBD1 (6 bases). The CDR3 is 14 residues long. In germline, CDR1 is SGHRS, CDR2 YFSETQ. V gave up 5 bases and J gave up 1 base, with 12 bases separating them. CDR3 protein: CASSRDTLNYGYTF. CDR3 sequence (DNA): TGCGCCAGCAGTCGGGACACCCTTAACTATGGCTACACCTTC. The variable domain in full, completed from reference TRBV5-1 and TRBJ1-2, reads KAGVTQTPRYLIKTRGQQVTLSCSPISGHRSVSWYQQTPGQGLQFLFEYFSETQRNKGNFPGRFSGRQFSNSRSEMNVSTLELGDSALYLCASSRDTLNYGYTFGSGTRLTVV.

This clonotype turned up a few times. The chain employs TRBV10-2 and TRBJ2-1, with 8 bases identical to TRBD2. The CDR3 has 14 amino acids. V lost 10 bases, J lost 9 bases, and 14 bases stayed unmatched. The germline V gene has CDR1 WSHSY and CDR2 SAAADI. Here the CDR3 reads CATLLSGGLGEQFF. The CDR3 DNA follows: TGCGCCACCCTTTTGTCGGGAGGGTTGGGTGAGCAGTTCTTC.

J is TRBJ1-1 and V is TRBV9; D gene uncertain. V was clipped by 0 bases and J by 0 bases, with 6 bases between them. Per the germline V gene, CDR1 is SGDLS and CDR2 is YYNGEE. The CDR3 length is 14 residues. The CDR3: CASSVDRMNTEAFF. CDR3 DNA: TGTGCCAGCAGCGTAGACAGAATGAACACTGAAGCTTTCTTT.

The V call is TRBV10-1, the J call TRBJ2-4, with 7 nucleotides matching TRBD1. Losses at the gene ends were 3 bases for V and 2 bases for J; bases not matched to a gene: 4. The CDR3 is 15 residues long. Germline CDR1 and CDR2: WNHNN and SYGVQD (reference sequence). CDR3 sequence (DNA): TGCGCCAGCAGTGACAACAGGGGAACCAAAAACATTCAGTACTTC. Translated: CASSDNRGTKNIQYF.

The CDR3 bases are TGTGCCAGCCACCGGGGGAGCGGGACCCTTGAGGATACGCAGTATTTT. Translating it yields CASHRGSGTLEDTQYF. The V gene is TRBV6-2 or TRBV6-3, the J gene TRBJ2-3, with TRBD2 identical over 7 bases. The J segment lost 6 bases and the V segment lost 8 bases, leaving 17 bases of the junction unmatched. CDR3 length equals 16 residues. Germline assignment: CDR1 MNHEY and CDR2 SVGEGT.

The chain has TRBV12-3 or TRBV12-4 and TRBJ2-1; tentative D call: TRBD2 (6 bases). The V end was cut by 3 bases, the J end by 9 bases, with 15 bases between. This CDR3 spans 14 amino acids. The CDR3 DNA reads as TGTGCCAGCAGTTTCTCGGACTACGGGGGTGAGCAGTTCTTC. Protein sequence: CASSFSDYGGEQFF.

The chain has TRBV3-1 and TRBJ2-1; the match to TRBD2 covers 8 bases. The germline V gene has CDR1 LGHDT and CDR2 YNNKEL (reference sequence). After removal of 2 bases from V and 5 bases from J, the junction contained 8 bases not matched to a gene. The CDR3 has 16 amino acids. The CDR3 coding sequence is TGTGCCAGCAGCCAATCTCGGACTAGCAGAAACAATGAGCAGTTCTTC. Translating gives CASSQSRTSRNNEQFF.

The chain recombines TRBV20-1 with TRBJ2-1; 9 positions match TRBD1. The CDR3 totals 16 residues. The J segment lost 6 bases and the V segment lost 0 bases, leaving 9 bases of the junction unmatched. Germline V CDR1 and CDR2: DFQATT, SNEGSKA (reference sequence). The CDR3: CSARDPSTGGGNEQFF. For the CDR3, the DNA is TGCAGTGCTAGAGATCCGTCGACAGGGGGAGGCAATGAGCAGTTCTTC.

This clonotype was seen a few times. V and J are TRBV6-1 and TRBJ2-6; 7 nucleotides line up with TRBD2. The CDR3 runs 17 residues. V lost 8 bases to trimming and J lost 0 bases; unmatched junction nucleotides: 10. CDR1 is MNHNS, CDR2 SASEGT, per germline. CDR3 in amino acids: CASGPSGGLSGANVLTF. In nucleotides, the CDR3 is TGTGCCAGCGGACCTAGCGGAGGCCTCTCTGGGGCCAACGTCCTGACTTTC.

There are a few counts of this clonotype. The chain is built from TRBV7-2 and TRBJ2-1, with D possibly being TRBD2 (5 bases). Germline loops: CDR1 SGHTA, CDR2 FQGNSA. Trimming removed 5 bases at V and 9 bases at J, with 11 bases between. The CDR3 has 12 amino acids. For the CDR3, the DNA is TGTGCCAGCAGCCGCCGGGGTGGTGAGCAGTTCTTC. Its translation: CASSRRGGEQFF.

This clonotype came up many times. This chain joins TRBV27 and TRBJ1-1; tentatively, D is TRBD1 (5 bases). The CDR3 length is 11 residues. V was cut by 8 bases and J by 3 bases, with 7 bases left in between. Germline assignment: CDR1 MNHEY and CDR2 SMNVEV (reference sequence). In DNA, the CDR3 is TGTGCCAGCTGGGGCTACACTGAAGCTTTCTTT. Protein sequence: CASWGYTEAFF.

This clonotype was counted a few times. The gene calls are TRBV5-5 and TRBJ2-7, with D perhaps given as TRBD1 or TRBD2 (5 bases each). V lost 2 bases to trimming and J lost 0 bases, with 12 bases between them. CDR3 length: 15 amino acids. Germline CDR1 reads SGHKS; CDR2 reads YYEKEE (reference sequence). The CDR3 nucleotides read TGTGCCAGCAGCTTTCAGACTGGGGGCTCCTACGAGCAGTACTTC. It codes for CASSFQTGGSYEQYF.

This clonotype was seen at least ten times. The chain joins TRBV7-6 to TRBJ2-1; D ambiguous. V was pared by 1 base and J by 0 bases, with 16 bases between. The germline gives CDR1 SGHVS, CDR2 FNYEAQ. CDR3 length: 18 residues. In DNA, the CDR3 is TGTGCCAGCAGCTTAGATCTGAGTAGCTTTAGCTCCTACAATGAGCAGTTCTTC. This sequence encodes CASSLDLSSFSSYNEQFF.

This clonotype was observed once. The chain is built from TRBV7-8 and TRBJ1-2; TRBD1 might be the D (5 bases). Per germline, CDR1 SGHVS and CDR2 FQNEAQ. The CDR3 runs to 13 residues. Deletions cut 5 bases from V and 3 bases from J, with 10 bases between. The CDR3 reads CASSHGTDYGYTF. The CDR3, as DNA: TGTGCCAGCAGCCACGGGACGGACTATGGCTACACCTTC.

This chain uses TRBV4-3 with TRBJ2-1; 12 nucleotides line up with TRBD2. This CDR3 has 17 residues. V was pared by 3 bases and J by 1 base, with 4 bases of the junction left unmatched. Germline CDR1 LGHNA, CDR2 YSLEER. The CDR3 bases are TGCGCCAGCAGCCACCTAGCGGGAGGGCAATCCTACAATGAGCAGTTCTTC. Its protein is CASSHLAGGQSYNEQFF.

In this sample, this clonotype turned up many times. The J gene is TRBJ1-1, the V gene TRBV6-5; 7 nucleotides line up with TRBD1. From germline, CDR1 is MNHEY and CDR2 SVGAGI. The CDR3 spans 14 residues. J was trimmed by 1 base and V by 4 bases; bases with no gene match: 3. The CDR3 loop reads CASSSRQGNTEAFF. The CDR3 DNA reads TGTGCCAGCAGTTCCCGACAGGGGAACACTGAAGCTTTCTTT.

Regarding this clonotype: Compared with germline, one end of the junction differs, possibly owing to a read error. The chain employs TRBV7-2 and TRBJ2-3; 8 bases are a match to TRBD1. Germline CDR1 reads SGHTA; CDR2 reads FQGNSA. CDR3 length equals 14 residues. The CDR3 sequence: CVSSPNTGGDTQYF. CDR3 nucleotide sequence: TGTGTCAGCAGCCCGAATACAGGGGGAGATACGCAGTATTTT. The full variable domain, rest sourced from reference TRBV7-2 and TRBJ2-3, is GAGVSQSPSNKVTEKGKDVELRCDPISGHTALYWYRQSLGQGLEFLIYFQGNSAPDKSGLPSDRFSAERTGGSVSTLTIQRTQQEDSAVYLCVSSPNTGGDTQYFGPGTRLTVL.

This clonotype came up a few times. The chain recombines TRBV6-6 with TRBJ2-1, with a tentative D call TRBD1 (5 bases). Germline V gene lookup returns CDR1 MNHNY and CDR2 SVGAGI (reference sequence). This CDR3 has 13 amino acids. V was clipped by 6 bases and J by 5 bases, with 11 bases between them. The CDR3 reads CASRYAGNNEQFF. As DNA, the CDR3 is TGTGCCAGCAGGTACGCAGGGAACAATGAGCAGTTCTTC.

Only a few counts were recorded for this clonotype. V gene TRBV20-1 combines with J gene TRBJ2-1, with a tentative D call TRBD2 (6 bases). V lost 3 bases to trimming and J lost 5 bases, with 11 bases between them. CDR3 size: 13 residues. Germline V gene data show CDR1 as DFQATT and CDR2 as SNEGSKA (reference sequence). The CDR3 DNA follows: TGCAGTGCTAGCCGGGGCGGGAACAATGAGCAGTTCTTC. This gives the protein CSASRGGNNEQFF.